The present T cell receptor beta chain was sequenced within a study of T cell repertoires in cytomegalovirus infection. Study as a whole: Public TCR beta signature analysis indicated the presence of both CMV infection and matching HLA type.

This clonotype was observed many times. The target antigen is unknown. Unmatched junction bases numbered 3, after V lost 3 bases and J lost 0 bases. The CDR3 consists of 18 residues. The V gene's germline CDR1 is SGHVS and CDR2 FNYEAQ. TCRdb re-analysed the reads in MiXCR, keeping a single row per CDR3 protein. The data contain some 400,000 distinct CDR3 sequences, 31% of them singletons. Study findings and constraints: Totalled public TCR beta family frequency picked out people who carried CMV plus the relevant HLA. HLA-C-restricted CMV-specific TCR beta clonotypes prevailed in the ex vivo response.

The sequence came from a human donor in good health (CMV status not recorded). Some clones in this sample may be carry-over from other donors' samples. The chain couples TRBV7-6 to TRBJ2-1, with TRBD2 identical over 15 bases. The sample comprised PBMCs. The CDR3 DNA reads TGTGCCAGCAGCTTGGGACTAGCGGGGGGTAGCTCCTACAATGAGCAGTTCTTC. Its protein is CASSLGLAGGSSYNEQFF.